This T cell receptor beta chain emerged from a study of cytomegalovirus exposure and HLA in healthy donors. The PCR had 60 Vbeta and 13 Jbeta primers. Profiling relied on immunoSEQ multiplex PCR, and the TCRdb table lists in-frame clones only, not all of them. Of around 40,000 clones in the sample, over 55% are singletons; the top ten hold about 8.7%. What was sequenced was PBMCs. The TCR comes from a human donor in good health.

The CDR3 region has the DNA TGTGCCAGCAGCCAATCGACAGAGGCTCGTTGGGGGCTCGGTTCACCCCTCCACTTT. Its translation is CASSQSTEARWGLGSPLHF. J is TRBJ1-6 and V is TRBV14; tentative D call: TRBD1 (6 bases). CDR1 and CDR2 (germline): SGHDN, FVKESK. The V end lost 2 bases, the J end lost 9 bases, and 26 bases lay between the germline ends. The CDR3 runs to 19 residues. Variable domain in full (rest from reference TRBV14 and TRBJ1-6): EAGVTQFPSHSVIEKGQTVTLRCDPISGHDNLYWYRRVMGKEIKFLLHFVKESKQDESGMPNNRFLAERTGGTYSTLKVQPAELEDSGVYFCASSQSTEARWGLGSPLHFGNGTRLTVT.